What follows are 31 T cell receptor beta chains derived from one specimen sequenced in a study of response to subunit inactivated influenza vaccine (dated by TCRdb to the late 2010s). In the paper's terms, the time point label means: more than 35 days after influenza vaccine administration. The method behind the library was RT-PCR. Sequencer: Illumina HiSeq 2500. The public reads were reprocessed in TCRdb via fastp at Q25 and MiXCR, keeping in-frame beta chains. Each entry is one CDR3 protein sequence, shown with its most common DNA and genes. In all, the sample holds approximately 480,000 distinct CDR3 sequences, and around 9.9% of those were seen once. The ten largest clones represent less than 15% of the sample. The sequencing here drew on PBMCs from blood, taken about 40 days after vaccination. The receptors were gathered from a middle-aged man who received an inactivated influenza vaccine. Donor details come from another sample of the same person, matched by shared clones.

This chain connects TRBV27 to TRBJ1-6, with a weak D call TRBD1 (5 bases). The CDR3 has 15 residues. CDR1 is MNHEY, CDR2 SMNVEV, per germline (reference sequence). With 2 bases removed from V and 5 bases from J, the gap between germline ends came to 10 bases. For the CDR3, the DNA is TGTGCCAGCAGTTTAGAGGGACCGAATAATTCACCCCTCCACTTT. Translation: CASSLEGPNNSPLHF.

This chain uses TRBV20-1 with TRBJ1-2; TRBD1 agrees at 11 bases. Losses at the gene ends were 6 bases for V and 7 bases for J; bases not matched to a gene: 4. From germline, CDR1 is DFQATT and CDR2 SNEGSKA (reference sequence). CDR3 length: 12 residues. CDR3 protein: CSAGTGGPGYTF. CDR3 sequence (DNA): TGCAGTGCCGGGACAGGGGGGCCTGGCTACACCTTC.

This clonotype was seen more than once but under ten times. The chain carries TRBV11-2 and TRBJ2-7; D is possibly TRBD1 or TRBD2 (5 bases each). Germline lookup yields CDR1 SGHAT and CDR2 FQNNGV. V lost 3 bases and J 3 bases, leaving 15 bases between the germline ends. The CDR3 length is 15 residues. Here the CDR3 reads CASSFSGPWGYEQYF. The CDR3, as DNA: TGTGCCAGCAGCTTCTCGGGACCATGGGGCTACGAGCAGTACTTC.

The sample holds a few counts of this clonotype. The CDR3 spells CASSRSGPGTGELFF. For the CDR3, the DNA is TGTGCCAGCAGCCGATCGGGGCCCGGCACCGGGGAGCTGTTTTTT. This rearrangement joins TRBV7-9 to TRBJ2-2; D assignment may be TRBD1 or TRBD2 (5 bases each). Trimming cost V 5 bases and J 4 bases, with 14 bases left between them. The CDR3 runs to 15 residues. The germline V gene encodes CDR1 SEHNR and CDR2 FQNEAQ (reference sequence).

V and J are TRBV5-1 and TRBJ2-5; 7 bases are a match to TRBD2. The CDR3 is made up of 15 amino acids. Trimming at V came to 0 bases and at J to 4 bases, leaving 6 bases not matched to a gene. Germline-derived CDR1 and CDR2 are SGHRS and YFSETQ. In DNA, the CDR3 is TGCGCCAGCAGCTTGGGCGGGAGTGGTAGAGAGACCCAGTACTTC. It specifies CASSLGGSGRETQYF.

Concerning this clonotype: This may be a read error: a much more frequent sequence differs by one nucleotide. The chain uses TRBV28 and TRBJ2-2; 7 nucleotides agree with TRBD2. Germline values: CDR1 MDHEN, CDR2 SYDVKM. V shed 3 bases, J shed 0 bases, and the junction held 1 base outside the gene matches. The CDR3 is made up of 15 amino acids. CDR3 sequence (DNA): TGTGCCAGCAGTTTTGGGGGGGCGAACACCGGGGAGCTGTTTTTT. It encodes CASSFGGANTGELFF.

In this sample, this clonotype turned up a few times. V and J are TRBV5-6 and TRBJ1-2; TRBD1 might be the D (5 bases). V lost 4 bases to trimming and J lost 4 bases, with 14 bases between them. Germline values: CDR1 SGHDT, CDR2 YYEEEE. The CDR3 has 14 amino acids. CDR3 residues: CASSRKGQSYGYTF. The CDR3 nucleotides read TGTGCCAGCAGCCGAAAGGGGCAATCCTATGGCTACACCTTC.

J is TRBJ1-1 and V is TRBV18; perhaps TRBD1 as D (5 bases). The CDR3 extends over 15 amino acids. Looked up from germline, CDR1 is KGHSH and CDR2 is LQKENI. V dropped 3 bases and J dropped 0 bases, with 11 bases sitting between them. The CDR3 reads CASSPQQGMNTEAFF. The DNA of the CDR3 is TGTGCCAGCTCACCCCAGCAGGGTATGAACACTGAAGCTTTCTTT.

This clonotype was counted at least ten times. This sequence joins TRBV5-1 and TRBJ2-7; TRBD1 matches 8 bases. This CDR3 has 15 amino acids. V shed 4 bases and J 2 bases; nucleotides not matched to a gene: 8. Germline CDR1 SGHRS, CDR2 YFSETQ. CDR3 in DNA: TGCGCCAGCAGCCCCGGACAGGGATCAGCCTACGAGCAGTACTTC. Amino acids: CASSPGQGSAYEQYF.

This clonotype was counted a few times. A much larger clone sits a single nucleotide away, making a read error possible. The CDR3 loop is CASRGQSSSYNEQFF. The CDR3 bases are TGTGCCAGCAGGGGACAGTCTAGCTCCTACAATGAGCAGTTCTTC. The chain is built from TRBV6-1 and TRBJ2-1; 7 bases align to TRBD1. In germline, CDR1 is MNHNS, CDR2 SASEGT. Trimming took 6 bases from V and 0 from J; bases not matched to a gene: 5. The CDR3 has 15 amino acids.

This clonotype occurred a few times. V and J are TRBV29-1 and TRBJ2-5; 11 bases agree with TRBD2. V lost 5 bases to trimming and J lost 2 bases; unmatched junction nucleotides: 4. Germline CDR1 is SQVTM and CDR2 is ANQGSEA. There are 14 residues in the CDR3. The CDR3 DNA reads TGCAGCGTTCTCGCTAGCGGGAGGCAAGAGACCCAGTACTTC. This gives the protein CSVLASGRQETQYF.

This clonotype has a handful of counts. CDR3 coding DNA: TGTGCCAGCAGTGACTCTCAGGGGGCAACAGATACGCAGTATTTT. Translation: CASSDSQGATDTQYF. The J gene is TRBJ2-3, the V gene TRBV6-4; TRBD1 matches 8 bases. CDR1 and CDR2 from the germline V gene are MRHNA and SNTAGT. The CDR3 runs to 15 residues. With 0 bases clipped from V and 3 bases from J, the junction kept 2 bases outside the gene matches.

The chain employs TRBV5-1 and TRBJ2-7, with 8 bases identical to TRBD1. With 4 bases clipped from V and 3 bases from J, the junction kept 9 bases outside the gene matches. This CDR3 has 15 amino acids. Germline V CDR1 and CDR2: SGHRS, YFSETQ. In DNA, the CDR3 is TGCGCCAGCAGCGCCCACGACAGGGGCCGCTACGAGCAGTACTTC. It encodes CASSAHDRGRYEQYF.

This clonotype was seen at least ten times. The chain has TRBV5-1 and TRBJ2-5; perhaps TRBD1 as D (6 bases). Trimming cost V 1 base and J 5 bases, with 12 bases left between them. The CDR3 loop spans 14 amino acids. Germline V gives CDR1 SGHRS, CDR2 YFSETQ. CDR3 in amino acids: CASSLQGFRETQYF. The CDR3, as DNA: TGCGCCAGCAGCTTGCAGGGGTTTCGGGAGACCCAGTACTTC.

This clonotype was counted at least ten times. The genes are TRBV7-2 and TRBJ2-5; D is ambiguous. The CDR3 has 15 residues. V was pared by 1 base and J by 5 bases, with 14 bases between. CDR1 and CDR2 from the germline V gene are SGHTA and FQGNSA. The CDR3 region is CASSLVPTEGETQYF. The CDR3 DNA follows: TGTGCCAGCAGCTTAGTTCCGACGGAAGGGGAGACCCAGTACTTC.

This clonotype was detected a few times. The chain employs TRBV6-2 or TRBV6-3 and TRBJ1-5; no reliable D call. Germline-derived CDR1 and CDR2 are MNHEY and SVGEGT. The CDR3 contains 15 residues. Trimming took 6 bases from V and 0 from J, leaving 12 bases between them. As DNA, the CDR3 is TGTGCCAGCAGAAGAACCAGGAGTAGCAATCAGCCCCAGCATTTT. Its translation: CASRRTRSSNQPQHF.

The gene calls are TRBV12-3 or TRBV12-4 and TRBJ1-6; a possible D gene is TRBD1 (5 bases). The CDR3 covers 15 residues. The germline V and J ends were trimmed by 5 bases and 6 bases, with 14 bases remaining between them. In DNA form, the CDR3 reads TGTGCCAGCAGTCTCTACGACAGTTCTAATTCACCCCTCCACTTT. It codes for CASSLYDSSNSPLHF.

This clonotype was counted only a few times. The gene calls are TRBV5-1 and TRBJ2-7; TRBD1 matches 11 bases. From germline, CDR1 is SGHRS and CDR2 YFSETQ. Germline trimming cut 7 bases from V and 3 bases from J; bases unmatched to any gene: 6. The length of the CDR3 is 14 residues. The CDR3 region is CASSWTGGDYEQYF. The CDR3 bases are TGCGCCAGCTCCTGGACAGGGGGCGACTACGAGCAGTACTTC.

The sample holds many counts of this clonotype. This chain links TRBV7-9 with TRBJ2-5; 7 bases match TRBD1. From germline, CDR1 is SEHNR and CDR2 FQNEAQ (reference sequence). The length of the CDR3 is 14 residues. The J segment lost 3 bases and the V segment lost 4 bases, leaving 5 bases of the junction unmatched. This CDR3 reads CASSSPGQKETQYF. The CDR3 region has the DNA TGTGCCAGCAGCTCCCCGGGACAGAAAGAGACCCAGTACTTC.

V usage is TRBV5-6 and J usage is TRBJ2-7; D may be TRBD1 (6 bases). V was cut by 4 bases and J by 5 bases, with 13 bases left in between. Germline CDR1 SGHDT, CDR2 YYEEEE. This CDR3 region has 13 residues. The CDR3: CASSGTGFHEQYF. The CDR3 DNA reads TGTGCCAGCAGCGGAACAGGGTTCCACGAGCAGTACTTC.

This clonotype was observed many times. The V and J genes are TRBV5-1 and TRBJ2-7; D unclear. CDR1 SGHRS and CDR2 YFSETQ come from the germline V gene. Between the trimmed V and J ends, which lost 2 bases and 5 bases, there was a span of 14 bases. The CDR3 totals 14 residues. DNA for the CDR3: TGCGCCAGCAGCTTTCGTACAAATGACGACGAGCAGTACTTC. Residues: CASSFRTNDDEQYF.

V and J are TRBV15 and TRBJ2-5, with D unresolved. Germline values: CDR1 LNHNV, CDR2 YYDKDF (reference sequence). CDR3 size: 12 residues. V was pared by 3 bases and J by 4 bases, with 6 bases between. The CDR3 DNA reads as TGTGCCACCAGCAGGGAACGAGAGACCCAGTACTTC. Amino acids: CATSRERETQYF.

This clonotype came up many times. The chain is built from TRBV10-3 and TRBJ2-2; D is uncertain. The germline gives CDR1 ENHRY, CDR2 SYGVKD. Trimming stripped 9 bases from V and 6 bases from J, with 8 bases between. CDR3 size: 11 residues. CDR3 protein: CAIQQAGELFF. The CDR3, as DNA: TGTGCCATACAGCAGGCCGGGGAGCTGTTTTTT.

This chain connects TRBV5-5 to TRBJ2-1; D gene uncertain. V shed 4 bases and J shed 6 bases, with 11 bases lying between them. Germline-derived CDR1 and CDR2 are SGHKS and YYEKEE (reference sequence). The length of the CDR3 is 13 residues. Here the CDR3 DNA reads TGTGCCAGCAGCGACGACCTGGCCAATGAGCAGTTCTTC. Translated, it gives CASSDDLANEQFF.

A note on this clonotype: At one boundary the junction diverges from the germline segment, which might be a read error. V is TRBV7-2 and J is TRBJ2-7; TRBD1 matches at 9 bases. CDR1 SGHTA and CDR2 FQGNSA come from the germline V gene. The CDR3 covers 14 residues. The CDR3 sequence: CASSLPGQGYEHYF. DNA of the CDR3: TGTGCCAGCAGCTTACCGGGACAGGGTTACGAGCATTACTTC.

This clonotype was seen ten or more times. The rearrangement uses TRBV12-3 or TRBV12-4 and TRBJ1-5; tentatively, D is TRBD1 (6 bases). The CDR3 spans 16 residues. V shed 5 bases and J shed 0 bases, with 14 bases lying between them. CDR3 residues: CASSREGTLSNQPQHF. In DNA form, the CDR3 reads TGTGCCAGCAGTCGGGAGGGGACACTTAGCAATCAGCCCCAGCATTTT.

V and J are TRBV29-1 and TRBJ2-2, with 16 bases lining up with TRBD2. The germline CDR1 and CDR2 sequences are SQVTM and ANQGSEA. Trimming removed 7 bases from V and 7 bases from J; junction bases left unmatched: 6. This CDR3 contains 15 residues. Here the CDR3 reads CSARGLAGGVGELFF. The DNA of the CDR3 is TGCAGCGCGAGGGGACTAGCGGGAGGGGTCGGGGAGCTGTTTTTT.

Only a few counts were recorded for this clonotype. V gene TRBV12-3 or TRBV12-4 combines with J gene TRBJ2-5; 10 positions match TRBD1. The CDR3 is made up of 14 amino acids. Germline trimming cut 6 bases from V and 5 bases from J; bases unmatched to any gene: 6. CDR3 bases: TGTGCCAGCAGGGGACAGGGGTTATGGGAGACCCAGTACTTC. Translated, it gives CASRGQGLWETQYF.

This clonotype has only a few counts. V and J are TRBV20-1 and TRBJ2-1; 10 bases map to TRBD2. J was trimmed by 2 bases and V by 6 bases; bases with no gene match: 4. CDR1 DFQATT and CDR2 SNEGSKA come from the germline V gene (reference sequence). The length of the CDR3 is 14 residues. The chain's CDR3 is CSAWTSGTYNEQFF. Written as DNA, the CDR3 is TGCAGTGCCTGGACTAGCGGTACCTACAATGAGCAGTTCTTC.

The chain is built from TRBV12-3 or TRBV12-4 and TRBJ2-5; TRBD1 might be the D (5 bases). This CDR3 has 14 amino acids. V lost 2 bases and J lost 2, with 9 bases in between. The CDR3 nucleotides are TGTGCCAGCAGTTTAAGAAGGACACAAGAGACCCAGTACTTC. Translation gives CASSLRRTQETQYF.

The genes are TRBV10-3 and TRBJ2-3; TRBD1 matches 8 bases. This CDR3 comprises 16 residues. The V gene's germline CDR1 is ENHRY and CDR2 SYGVKD. Trimming cost V 4 bases and J 1 base; bases outside gene matches: 7. The DNA for the CDR3 is TGTGCCATCAGTGGATACAGGGGGTTGGGCACAGATACGCAGTATTTT. This encodes CAISGYRGLGTDTQYF.